This TCR beta chain was captured in a study of tumor-infiltrating lymphocytes in primary liver carcinoma. Background on the study: Patients comprised men and women whose ages fell between 30 and 69 years.

This clonotype was seen only once. Its cognate antigen is unknown. The conserved closing phenylalanine or tryptophan is absent in this CDR3, likely reflecting a read error. From about 0.45 ug total RNA, TCR beta cDNA was generated with a primer in the constant region. TCR beta libraries came from three nested multiplex PCR rounds using slightly modified ARM-PCR. TRBV1-TRBV30 forward and Cbeta reverse primers drove the first two approximately 10-cycle rounds. TCRdb recomputed calls from the multiplex PCR reads with MiXCR, one row per CDR3 protein. Among about 350,000 distinct CDR3 sequences listed, around three fifths were seen once. With V trimmed by 8 bases and J by 4 bases, 9 bases remained unmatched. From germline, CDR1 is SGHVS and CDR2 FQNEAQ. The CDR3 is 14 amino acids. Study results and limitations: Tumor-adjacent and tumor-blood pairs shared less of their repertoires than tumor region pairs shared.

It was unsorted whole blood that yielded blood RNA, and germline DNA was also extracted. Infection with HBV was chronic in patients; they were treatment-naive. The chain couples TRBV7-8 to TRBJ2-3; TRBD2 agrees at 7 bases. The TCR originated in a man aged 35 to 55 with primary liver carcinoma and hepatitis B virus infection. Material for sequencing was peripheral blood. CDR3 DNA sequence: TGTGCCAGCTCCTCGGCGGGAGTACCAGATACGCAGTATTGT. This sequence encodes CASSSAGVPDTQYC.